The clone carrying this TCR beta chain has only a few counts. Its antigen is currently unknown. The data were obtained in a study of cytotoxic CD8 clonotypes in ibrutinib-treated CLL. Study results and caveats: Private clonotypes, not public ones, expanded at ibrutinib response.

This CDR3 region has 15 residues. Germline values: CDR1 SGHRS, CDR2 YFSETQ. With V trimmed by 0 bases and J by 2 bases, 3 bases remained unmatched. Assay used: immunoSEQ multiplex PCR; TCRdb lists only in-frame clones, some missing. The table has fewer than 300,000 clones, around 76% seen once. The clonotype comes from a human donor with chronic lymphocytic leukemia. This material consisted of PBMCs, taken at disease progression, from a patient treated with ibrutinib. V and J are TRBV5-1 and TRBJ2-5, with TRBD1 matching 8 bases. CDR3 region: CASSLADRAQETQYF. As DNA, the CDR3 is TGCGCCAGCAGCTTGGCGGACAGGGCACAAGAGACCCAGTACTTC.